These 22 T cell receptor beta chains came from one sample sequenced in a study of immune evolution from preneoplasia to lung adenocarcinoma. Sequencing used immunoSEQ multiplex PCR; TCRdb keeps in-frame clones, though not all of them. This sample has several thousand clones, with around 80% found just once. Source material: FFPE minimally invasive lung adenocarcinoma tissue. Receptors were obtained from a donor older than 65 with lung adenocarcinoma.

The V call is TRBV5-1, the J call TRBJ2-5, with 8 positions matching TRBD1. The ends lost 4 bases at V and 5 bases at J; junction bases unmatched: 10. This CDR3 contains 15 residues. Germline V gene sequence: CDR1 SGHRS, CDR2 YFSETQ. The CDR3 region has the DNA TGCGCCAGCAGCACCCAGGGGGCTCTCCGGGAGACCCAGTACTTC. Translation gives CASSTQGALRETQYF.

V usage is TRBV25-1 and J usage is TRBJ2-5, with D uncertain. Germline-derived CDR1 and CDR2 are MGHDK and SYGVNS. This CDR3 comprises 14 residues. V lost 2 bases and J 1 base, leaving 8 bases between the germline ends. As DNA, the CDR3 is TGTGCCAGCAGTGAAATCAGAACCCAAGAGACCCAGTACTTC. Protein: CASSEIRTQETQYF.

V gene TRBV6-1 combines with J gene TRBJ1-1; D not resolved. V lost 4 bases to trimming and J lost 4 bases, with 10 bases between them. The CDR3 extends over 13 amino acids. Germline CDR1 reads MNHNS; CDR2 reads SASEGT. CDR3 bases: TGTGCCAGCAGTGGCCCGAGGATCACTGAAGCTTTCTTT. It codes for CASSGPRITEAFF.

The chain has TRBV11-2 and TRBJ2-3; 7 bases fit TRBD1. The CDR3 runs 14 residues. V shed 3 bases and J 4 bases; nucleotides not matched to a gene: 4. Germline V gene sequence: CDR1 SGHAT, CDR2 FQNNGV. The CDR3 protein is CASSLSTGADTQYF. CDR3 bases: TGTGCCAGCAGCTTGTCTACAGGGGCAGATACGCAGTATTTT.

The table lists this clone with a few counts. V is TRBV6-1 and J is TRBJ2-7; tentative D call: TRBD2 (6 bases). Germline CDR1 is MNHNS and CDR2 is SASEGT. V lost 3 bases and J lost 3, with 18 bases in between. The CDR3 is 16 amino acids. For the CDR3, the DNA is TGTGCCAGCAGTGAGATTAGCGGAGCCAGGTTCTACGAGCAGTACTTC. Protein: CASSEISGARFYEQYF.

The chain uses TRBV7-8 and TRBJ2-5; possibly TRBD1 or TRBD2 for D (6 bases each). The CDR3 totals 16 residues. Between the trimmed V and J ends, which lost 1 base and 4 bases, there was a span of 16 bases. Germline values: CDR1 SGHVS, CDR2 FQNEAQ. CDR3 coding DNA: TGTGCCAGCAGCTTAGTGTCCCAGGGGAGGAGAGAGACCCAGTACTTC. Residues: CASSLVSQGRRETQYF.

V usage is TRBV6-4 and J usage is TRBJ2-5, with 9 bases fitting TRBD2. The germline V gene has CDR1 MRHNA and CDR2 SNTAGT. This CDR3 region has 17 residues. V dropped 2 bases and J dropped 5; count of bases not matched to a gene: 12. Here the CDR3 DNA reads TGTGCCAGCAGTGACAGCGGGCCTAGCGGGATTAGGGAGACCCAGTACTTC. Its protein product is CASSDSGPSGIRETQYF.

The chain links TRBV5-6 to TRBJ1-4; 10 nucleotides agree with TRBD1. V was pared by 4 bases and J by 8 bases, with 8 bases of the junction left unmatched. CDR1 is SGHDT and CDR2 is YYEEEE in the germline V gene. The length of the CDR3 is 15 residues. CDR3 sequence (DNA): TGTGCCAGCAGCCCGCGGGACAGGGGCTACGAAAAACTGTTTTTT. It translates to CASSPRDRGYEKLFF.

This chain uses TRBV30 with TRBJ1-6; 7 nucleotides match TRBD1. Germline assignment: CDR1 GTSNPN and CDR2 SVGIG (reference sequence). The ends lost 2 bases at V and 0 bases at J; junction bases unmatched: 7. The CDR3 consists of 17 residues. CDR3 sequence reads: CAWSLATGSSYNSPLHF. The CDR3 DNA follows: TGTGCCTGGAGTTTAGCGACAGGGAGCTCCTATAATTCACCCCTCCACTTT.

The chain links TRBV29-1 to TRBJ2-5, with 9 bases that match TRBD1. V was pared by 5 bases and J by 2 bases, with 3 bases of the junction left unmatched. Germline V gene data show CDR1 as SQVTM and CDR2 as ANQGSEA. The CDR3 consists of 13 residues. CDR3 protein: CSVPGQGQETQYF. The CDR3, as DNA: TGCAGCGTTCCGGGACAGGGACAAGAGACCCAGTACTTC.

The chain combines TRBV7-9 with TRBJ1-3; D is undetermined. Germline V CDR1 and CDR2: SEHNR, FQNEAQ (reference sequence). This CDR3 has 13 residues. V was cut by 4 bases and J by 6 bases, with 10 bases left in between. The CDR3 protein is CASSSSLSNTIYF. CDR3 bases: TGTGCCAGCAGCTCCTCACTGTCAAACACCATATATTTT.

The chain couples TRBV5-6 to TRBJ1-1, with a tentative D call TRBD1 (6 bases). The V end was cut by 0 bases, the J end by 2 bases, with 8 bases between. Germline CDR1 reads SGHDT; CDR2 reads YYEEEE. The CDR3 extends over 14 amino acids. CDR3 residues: CASSLVGANTEAFF. DNA for the CDR3: TGTGCCAGCAGCTTGGTGGGGGCCAACACTGAAGCTTTCTTT.

This chain joins TRBV7-8 and TRBJ2-7; D remains unclear. Germline V gives CDR1 SGHVS, CDR2 FQNEAQ. V lost 1 base and J lost 3, with 7 bases in between. The CDR3 has 13 amino acids. In DNA form, the CDR3 reads TGTGCCAGCAGCTTAGGGTTCAACTACGAGCAGTACTTC. Its translation is CASSLGFNYEQYF.

The chain has TRBV6-8 and TRBJ2-2; D uncertain. CDR1 is MNHGY, CDR2 SAAAGT, per germline. V was clipped by 0 bases and J by 1 base, with 9 bases between them. The length of the CDR3 is 16 residues. The chain's CDR3 is CASSYSNGENTGELFF. CDR3 coding DNA: TGTGCCAGCAGTTACTCGAATGGGGAGAACACCGGGGAGCTGTTTTTT.

A single count supports this clone. The sample contains more than one DNA sequence encoding this CDR3. The V gene is TRBV11-3, the J gene TRBJ2-1, with 10 positions matching TRBD2. Trimming cost V 0 bases and J 7 bases; bases outside gene matches: 6. The CDR3 runs 16 residues. Germline CDR1 SGHNT, CDR2 YENEEA. CDR3 DNA sequence: TGTGCCAGCAGCTTAGATGGCTCTAGCGGGAGAAATGAGCAGTTCTTC. It specifies CASSLDGSSGRNEQFF.

A single count supports this clone. This sequence joins TRBV4-1 and TRBJ1-2; D call uncertain. This CDR3 has 15 residues. V lost 0 bases and J lost 8, with 16 bases in between. Germline V gives CDR1 MGHRA, CDR2 YSYEKL. CDR3 sequence (DNA): TGCGCCAGCAGCCAAGATTTGGTGGGGTCTAGCGGCTACACCTTC. It yields the protein CASSQDLVGSSGYTF.

The chain recombines TRBV4-1 with TRBJ1-1; 11 positions agree with TRBD1. The CDR3 covers 15 residues. V shed 4 bases, J shed 6 bases, and the junction held 7 bases outside the gene matches. Germline CDR1 reads MGHRA; CDR2 reads YSYEKL. The CDR3 bases are TGCGCCAGCAGCCTCTGGACAGGGGGCTCCGCTGAAGCTTTCTTT. It specifies CASSLWTGGSAEAFF.

The chain combines TRBV30 with TRBJ1-1; D unclear. V lost 2 bases and J 10 bases, leaving 23 bases between the germline ends. From germline, CDR1 is GTSNPN and CDR2 SVGIG (reference sequence). The CDR3 covers 15 residues. The CDR3 region has the DNA TGTGCCTGGAGTCCCCCCCGCGGGTCTCGCGGAGGAGCTTTCTTT. It translates to CAWSPPRGSRGGAFF.

The chain employs TRBV28 and TRBJ2-1, with D maybe TRBD1 (5 bases). The CDR3 loop spans 15 amino acids. Trimming took 5 bases from V and 6 from J, leaving 17 bases between them. Germline V gene lookup returns CDR1 MDHEN and CDR2 SYDVKM. The CDR3 spells CASSPGGALINEQFF. CDR3 sequence (DNA): TGTGCCAGCAGTCCGGGTGGGGCCCTGATCAATGAGCAGTTCTTC.

The V gene is TRBV11-2, the J gene TRBJ2-1; TRBD1 agrees at 9 bases. This CDR3 region has 15 residues. The ends lost 5 bases at V and 2 bases at J; junction bases unmatched: 4. Germline V gene data show CDR1 as SGHAT and CDR2 as FQNNGV. CDR3 nucleotide sequence: TGTGCCAGCAGCCTAGGGACAGGGACCTACAATGAGCAGTTCTTC. The encoded protein is CASSLGTGTYNEQFF.

CDR3 sequence reads: CASSFIPTTSVLNTGELFF. As DNA, the CDR3 is TGCGCCAGCAGCTTTATCCCCACCACTAGCGTGCTGAACACCGGGGAGCTGTTTTTT. This chain uses TRBV5-1 with TRBJ2-2; the match to TRBD2 covers 7 bases. Germline assignment: CDR1 SGHRS and CDR2 YFSETQ. The CDR3 has 19 amino acids. V trimming: 2 bases; J trimming: 1 base; junction bases outside the gene matches: 14. Filled out from reference TRBV5-1 and TRBJ2-2, the complete variable domain reads KAGVTQTPRYLIKTRGQQVTLSCSPISGHRSVSWYQQTPGQGLQFLFEYFSETQRNKGNFPGRFSGRQFSNSRSEMNVSTLELGDSALYLCASSFIPTTSVLNTGELFFGEGSRLTVL.

The chain joins TRBV27 to TRBJ2-3; D not resolved. V was clipped by 5 bases and J by 3 bases, with 15 bases between them. The CDR3 is made up of 15 amino acids. Germline lookup yields CDR1 MNHEY and CDR2 SMNVEV (reference sequence). CDR3 in DNA: TGTGCCAGCAGTCCCCCCTCTACTAATACAGATACGCAGTATTTT. Its translation: CASSPPSTNTDTQYF.